This is a list of T cell receptor beta chains from one sample in a study of T cells in Graves' hyperthyroidism and ophthalmopathy. TCRdb reanalysed the multiplex PCR reads using MiXCR and keeps one entry per CDR3 protein. The sample holds about 710,000 distinct CDR3 sequences, about 17% seen once. The specimen was blood. The receptors were sampled from a man aged 18-30 years with Graves' hyperthyroidism. The conserved cysteine and the conserved F or W are not part of the CDR3 here.

j_call v_call cdr3_aa
TRBJ2-6 TRBV2 ASSRNSGANVLT
TRBJ1-2 TRBV7-2 ASSPSFVASYGYT
TRBJ2-2 TRBV28 ASRPKTGGKTGELF
TRBJ2-7 TRBV20-1 SAHTGIGLAGLPRSYEQY
TRBJ2-3 TRBV4-1 ASSQDRASDTQY
TRBJ2-7 TRBV6-1 ASSDSPGSYEQY
TRBJ1-3 TRBV28 ASSLGPDGDLH
TRBJ1-6 TRBV2 ASRVQGGNSPLH
TRBJ1-4 TRBV20-1 SARGGGTNEKLF
TRBJ2-1 TRBV7-8 ASSPWTDYNEQF
TRBJ2-3 TRBV6-1 ASSDLGGRGDTQY
TRBJ1-1 TRBV5-1 ASSLEGHTEAF
TRBJ2-5 TRBV13 ASSLQGNWETQY
TRBJ2-3 TRBV5-1 ASSFVGTTSPTDTQY
TRBJ2-3 TRBV11-2 ASSLGSSSDTQY
TRBJ1-1 TRBV5-8 ASSRAPGGTEAF
TRBJ2-2 TRBV19 ASSIAVTSGRNTGELF
TRBJ2-2 TRBV18 ASSPSGPTNTGELF
TRBJ2-5 TRBV6-2/TRBV6-3 ASSYFGSSLGETQY
TRBJ2-1 TRBV30 AWSPGPLNEQF
TRBJ1-4 TRBV28 ASSFIGQGPEKLF
TRBJ2-5 TRBV7-2 ASSLLGQEQETQY
TRBJ2-7 TRBV7-2 ASSLRAGGAHEQY
TRBJ2-3 TRBV5-6 ASSVGAGTDTQY
TRBJ2-3 TRBV7-3 ASSLAIAGETDTQY
TRBJ2-5 TRBV9 ASSSTSGRARRETQY
TRBJ2-1 TRBV7-9 ASSSYLAGEGYEQF
TRBJ2-5 TRBV9 ASNPDRGRTQY
TRBJ2-1 TRBV18 ASSPGRDNSYNEQF
TRBJ2-5 TRBV28 ASSLTGTSGSQQETQY
TRBJ2-3 TRBV6-2/TRBV6-3 ASQDSPLTDTQY
TRBJ2-5 TRBV6-1 ASSGDYRDETQY
TRBJ2-3 TRBV20-1 SARDGEGGTDTQY
TRBJ2-7 TRBV20-1 SASRDRPYEQY
TRBJ2-1 TRBV28 ASSLRLVVDNEQF
TRBJ2-7 TRBV3-1 ASSQDGGGGHEQY
TRBJ2-3 TRBV28 ASSLGRASVSDTQY
TRBJ2-2 TRBV24-1 ATSDLRGQGATWNTGELF
TRBJ1-6 TRBV5-1 ASSGGQGGSPLH
TRBJ2-7 TRBV14 ASSPDGTGLYEQY
TRBJ2-3 TRBV4-1 ASMRASGRSPDTQY
TRBJ1-1 TRBV30 AWKARGGRMNTEAF
TRBJ2-3 TRBV30 AWAQMTGFSTDTQY
TRBJ2-7 TRBV29-1 SATRDRDLEQY
TRBJ2-5 TRBV20-1 SARARDRVVRETQY